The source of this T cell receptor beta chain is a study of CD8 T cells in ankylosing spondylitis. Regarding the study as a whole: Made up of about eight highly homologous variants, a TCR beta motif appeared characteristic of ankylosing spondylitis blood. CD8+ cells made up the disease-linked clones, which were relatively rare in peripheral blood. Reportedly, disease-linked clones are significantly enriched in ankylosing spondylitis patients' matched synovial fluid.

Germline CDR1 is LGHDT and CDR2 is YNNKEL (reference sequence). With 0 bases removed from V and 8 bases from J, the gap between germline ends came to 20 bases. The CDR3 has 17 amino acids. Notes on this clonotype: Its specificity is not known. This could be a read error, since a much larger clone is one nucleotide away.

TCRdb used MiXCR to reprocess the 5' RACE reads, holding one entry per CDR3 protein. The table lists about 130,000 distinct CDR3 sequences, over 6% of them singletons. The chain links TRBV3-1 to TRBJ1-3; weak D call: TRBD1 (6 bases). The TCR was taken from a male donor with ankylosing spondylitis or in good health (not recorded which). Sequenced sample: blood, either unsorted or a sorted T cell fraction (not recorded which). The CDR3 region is CASSQEVGRGASYTIYF. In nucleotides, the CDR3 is TGTGCCAGCAGCCAAGAGGTTGGCAGGGGAGCCTCGTACACCATATATTTT.